A selection of T cell receptor beta chains follows, all from one sample in a study of CD8+ T cells in alopecia areata. The protocol was immunoSEQ multiplex PCR, while the TCRdb copy is restricted to in-frame clones and leaves out a portion. The sample records hundreds of thousands of clones, over 45% being singletons. Sequenced here: CD4+ T cells sorted from blood, sampled at week 24, from a patient treated with tofacitinib. The receptors stem from a human donor with alopecia areata. CDR3s include the opening cysteine and the closing phenylalanine or tryptophan. Fields, in order: J gene, V gene, D gene, clone size, CDR3 protein, CDR3 DNA. The D gene is left open where the match is weak. Size is omitted from some rows. Given values are once, few, many or a class for expanded clones.

J gene: TRBJ2-6
V gene: TRBV28
D gene: .
clone size: few
CDR3 protein: CASSFYGLINAGANVLTF
CDR3 DNA: TGTGCCAGCAGCTTCTACGGGTTGATAAATGCTGGGGCCAACGTCCTGACTTTC

J gene: TRBJ2-3
V gene: TRBV7-2
D gene: .
clone size: .
CDR3 protein: CASSLGLASGQYF
CDR3 DNA: TGTGCCAGCAGCTTAGGATTGGCCTCAGGGCAGTATTTT

J gene: TRBJ2-4
V gene: TRBV5-1
D gene: .
clone size: .
CDR3 protein: CASSLRVGGDIQYF
CDR3 DNA: TGCGCCAGCAGCCTCCGGGTAGGGGGAGACATTCAGTACTTC

J gene: TRBJ2-7
V gene: TRBV30
D gene: .
clone size: few
CDR3 protein: CAWSPGSPYEQYF
CDR3 DNA: TGTGCCTGGAGCCCCGGGTCCCCCTACGAGCAGTACTTC

J gene: TRBJ1-5
V gene: TRBV2
D gene: TRBD1
clone size: .
CDR3 protein: CASSEDRGAQPQHF
CDR3 DNA: TGTGCCAGCAGTGAGGACAGGGGAGCCCAGCCCCAGCATTTT

J gene: TRBJ1-2
V gene: TRBV9
D gene: .
clone size: .
CDR3 protein: CASSVATGLYGYTF
CDR3 DNA: TGTGCCAGCAGCGTAGCTACAGGGTTGTATGGCTACACCTTC

J gene: TRBJ2-2
V gene: TRBV2
D gene: .
clone size: .
CDR3 protein: CASRGAGGELFF
CDR3 DNA: TGTGCCAGCCGGGGGGCAGGCGGGGAGCTGTTTTTT

J gene: TRBJ1-5
V gene: TRBV15
D gene: .
clone size: .
CDR3 protein: CATSRGSAESATGGIQPQHF
CDR3 DNA: TGTGCCACCAGCAGAGGGTCAGCAGAGAGCGCCACGGGGGGGATACAGCCCCAGCATTTT

J gene: TRBJ1-1
V gene: TRBV5-4
D gene: TRBD1
clone size: .
CDR3 protein: CASSVDRVALSEAFF
CDR3 DNA: TGTGCCAGCAGCGTGGACAGGGTGGCCCTGTCTGAAGCTTTCTTT

J gene: TRBJ2-1
V gene: TRBV5-1
D gene: TRBD2
clone size: few
CDR3 protein: CASSLSLAGLNEQFF
CDR3 DNA: TGCGCCAGCAGCTTGTCGCTAGCGGGGCTGAATGAGCAGTTCTTC

J gene: TRBJ1-1
V gene: TRBV4-1
D gene: .
clone size: .
CDR3 protein: CASSQERTEAFF
CDR3 DNA: TGCGCCAGCAGCCAAGAGAGAACTGAAGCTTTCTTT

J gene: TRBJ2-5
V gene: TRBV4-1
D gene: TRBD1
clone size: .
CDR3 protein: CASSQQGVETQYF
CDR3 DNA: TGCGCCAGCAGCCAACAGGGGGTAGAGACCCAGTACTTC

J gene: TRBJ1-2
V gene: TRBV9
D gene: .
clone size: .
CDR3 protein: CASSVDATGSGFSGYTF
CDR3 DNA: TGTGCCAGCAGCGTAGACGCCACAGGGAGTGGGTTCTCTGGCTACACCTTC

J gene: TRBJ1-1
V gene: TRBV7-3
D gene: .
clone size: .
CDR3 protein: CASSEQGNTEAFF
CDR3 DNA: TGTGCCAGCAGCGAACAGGGGAACACTGAAGCTTTCTTT

J gene: TRBJ1-6
V gene: TRBV30
D gene: TRBD1
clone size: .
CDR3 protein: CAWRRDRDSPLHF
CDR3 DNA: TGTGCCTGGAGACGGGACAGGGACTCACCCCTCCACTTT

J gene: TRBJ2-7
V gene: TRBV27
D gene: TRBD1
clone size: .
CDR3 protein: CASSPPTGREQYF
CDR3 DNA: TGTGCCAGCAGTCCCCCGACAGGGCGCGAGCAGTACTTC

J gene: TRBJ2-5
V gene: TRBV2
D gene: .
clone size: .
CDR3 protein: CASSPARKETQYF
CDR3 DNA: TGTGCCAGCAGTCCGGCTAGAAAAGAGACCCAGTACTTC

J gene: TRBJ2-7
V gene: TRBV7-2
D gene: .
clone size: .
CDR3 protein: CASSFSEEIDEQYF
CDR3 DNA: TGTGCCAGCAGCTTTTCGGAGGAAATAGACGAGCAGTACTTC

J gene: TRBJ1-3
V gene: TRBV30
D gene: .
clone size: once
CDR3 protein: CAWSVKGRSSGNTIYF
CDR3 DNA: TGTGCCTGGAGTGTCAAGGGCCGAAGCTCTGGAAACACCATATATTTT

J gene: TRBJ1-1
V gene: TRBV30
D gene: .
clone size: .
CDR3 protein: CAWSGSGGNTEAFF
CDR3 DNA: TGTGCCTGGAGTGGGAGTGGAGGGAACACTGAAGCTTTCTTT

J gene: TRBJ2-1
V gene: TRBV29-1
D gene: .
clone size: few
CDR3 protein: CSVVGGGPYNEQFF
CDR3 DNA: TGCAGCGTTGTAGGGGGGGGGCCCTACAATGAGCAGTTCTTC

J gene: TRBJ1-1
V gene: TRBV29-1
D gene: TRBD1
clone size: .
CDR3 protein: CSVGRTGMNTEAFF
CDR3 DNA: TGCAGCGTTGGGAGGACAGGGATGAACACTGAAGCTTTCTTT

J gene: TRBJ2-5
V gene: TRBV2
D gene: TRBD2
clone size: .
CDR3 protein: CASKKLGLEAVQETQYF
CDR3 DNA: TGTGCCAGCAAGAAGCTTGGACTAGAGGCGGTCCAAGAGACCCAGTACTTC

J gene: TRBJ1-4
V gene: TRBV6-6
D gene: TRBD1
clone size: .
CDR3 protein: CASSSGTGFNEKLFF
CDR3 DNA: TGTGCCAGCAGTTCCGGGACAGGGTTTAATGAAAAACTGTTTTTT

J gene: TRBJ2-2
V gene: TRBV27
D gene: TRBD2
clone size: .
CDR3 protein: CASSFRSGGSTGELFF
CDR3 DNA: TGTGCCAGCAGTTTTCGTAGCGGGGGGTCCACCGGGGAGCTGTTTTTT

J gene: TRBJ1-6
V gene: TRBV9
D gene: .
clone size: .
CDR3 protein: CASSVEQAAFRSLHF
CDR3 DNA: TGTGCCAGCAGCGTAGAACAGGCCGCGTTTAGGTCCCTCCACTTT

J gene: TRBJ1-6
V gene: TRBV6-8
D gene: .
clone size: .
CDR3 protein: CASSFYKDNESPLHF
CDR3 DNA: TGTGCCAGCAGCTTCTATAAGGACAATGAGTCACCCCTCCACTTT

J gene: TRBJ2-1
V gene: TRBV29-1
D gene: TRBD1
clone size: .
CDR3 protein: CSVGILGQGGDEQFF
CDR3 DNA: TGCAGCGTTGGGATCCTGGGACAGGGTGGCGATGAGCAGTTCTTC

J gene: TRBJ1-3
V gene: TRBV6-5
D gene: .
clone size: .
CDR3 protein: CASSYSARSWGNTIYF
CDR3 DNA: TGTGCCAGCAGTTACTCTGCCCGGTCTTGGGGAAACACCATATATTTT

J gene: TRBJ1-5
V gene: TRBV30
D gene: .
clone size: .
CDR3 protein: CAWSNSLTGNQPQHF
CDR3 DNA: TGTGCCTGGAGTAATTCCCTGACAGGCAATCAGCCCCAGCATTTT

J gene: TRBJ2-5
V gene: TRBV14
D gene: .
clone size: .
CDR3 protein: CASSRGVQETQYF
CDR3 DNA: TGTGCCAGCAGCCGAGGGGTCCAAGAGACCCAGTACTTC